This TCR beta chain stems from a study of graft-versus-host responses after intestinal transplantation. Profiling relied on immunoSEQ multiplex PCR, and the TCRdb table lists in-frame clones only, not all of them. Found here are about 100,000 clones, about 90% of them singletons; the top ten hold around 0.98%. Points from the study as a whole: GvH clonotypes were identified within recipient marrow, with a subset emerging first in ileum or blood.

A note on this clone: The antigen is not known.

Sequenced material: unstimulated CD4+ T cells sorted from spleen or lymph node cells, taken before transplant. This receptor was taken from a human donor who was the organ donor for an intestinal transplant.

The CDR3 here is CASSYSHTGYNEQFF. The CDR3 bases are TGTGCCAGCAGTTACTCCCACACTGGCTACAATGAGCAGTTCTTC. This chain uses TRBV6-5 with TRBJ2-1; no clear D gene. The CDR3 contains 15 residues. CDR1 MNHEY and CDR2 SVGAGI come from the germline V gene. The V end was cut by 0 bases, the J end by 3 bases, with 9 bases between.